A single sample gave rise to the 28 T cell receptor beta chains below, sequenced in a study of T cells in Graves' hyperthyroidism and ophthalmopathy. Researchers amplified the TCR beta CDR3 regions from RNA transcripts. First-round RT-PCR with HTBI primers amplified the TCR CDR3 region. TCRdb used MiXCR to reprocess the multiplex PCR reads, holding one entry per CDR3 protein. Of about 480,000 distinct CDR3 sequences in the sample, approximately 25% were seen once. Sample: blood. Every receptor here comes from a woman under 40 with Graves' ophthalmopathy.

The chain is built from TRBV6-1 and TRBJ1-1, with D possibly matching TRBD1 (5 bases). V dropped 6 bases and J dropped 4 bases, with 18 bases sitting between them. The germline CDR1 and CDR2 sequences are MNHNS and SASEGT. The CDR3 spans 15 residues. CDR3 in DNA: TGTGCCAGCAGGTCAGGGAAGGTACGGATCACTGAAGCTTTCTTT. Residues: CASRSGKVRITEAFF.

This clonotype came up many times. This chain links TRBV7-8 with TRBJ2-7; D may be TRBD2 (6 bases). The CDR3 totals 15 residues. The germline V and J ends were trimmed by 5 bases and 0 bases, with 14 bases remaining between them. CDR1 is SGHVS, CDR2 FQNEAQ, per germline. The DNA of the CDR3 is TGTGCCAGCAGCGTCGGGGGTAGGAGCTCCTACGAGCAGTACTTC. Encoded protein: CASSVGGRSSYEQYF.

This clonotype was detected ten times or more. This chain uses TRBV2 with TRBJ1-5; D unclear. Germline loops: CDR1 SNHLY, CDR2 FYNNEI. The CDR3 length is 16 residues. V lost 0 bases to trimming and J lost 3 bases, with 12 bases between them. CDR3 nucleotide sequence: TGTGCCAGCAGTGAAGCCGGAGGAGCCAACAATCAGCCCCAGCATTTT. It encodes CASSEAGGANNQPQHF. Complete variable domain (other parts from reference TRBV2 and TRBJ1-5): EPEVTQTPSHQVTQMGQEVILRCVPISNHLYFYWYRQILGQKVEFLVSFYNNEISEKSEIFDDQFSVERPDGSNFTLKIRSTKLEDSAMYFCASSEAGGANNQPQHFGDGTRLSIL.

This clonotype was counted many times. V gene TRBV5-4 combines with J gene TRBJ1-2, with 8 bases that match TRBD1. Per germline, CDR1 SGHNT and CDR2 YYREEE (reference sequence). This CDR3 is 13 amino acids long. With 5 bases clipped from V and 12 bases from J, the junction kept 12 bases outside the gene matches. The CDR3 here is CASSRRGLILDTF. The CDR3 DNA reads as TGTGCCAGCAGTCGCAGGGGGCTTATCTTGGACACCTTC.

Many counts were recorded for this clonotype. The chain recombines TRBV25-1 with TRBJ1-1; no definite D call. V lost 2 bases, J lost 7 bases, and 11 bases lay in between. Germline V gene data show CDR1 as MGHDK and CDR2 as SYGVNS. The CDR3 has 13 residues. The CDR3 region has the DNA TGTGCCAGCAGTGAAGTACCTGGTGGTGAAGCTTTCTTT. Protein: CASSEVPGGEAFF.

The table lists this clonotype with many counts. The chain is built from TRBV4-3 and TRBJ1-5, with 7 bases matching TRBD1. The CDR3 has 14 amino acids. The junction had 3 bases not matched to a gene; V was cut back by 2 bases and J by 5 bases. Per the germline V gene, CDR1 is LGHNA and CDR2 is YSLEER. CDR3 coding DNA: TGCGCCAGCAGCCAAACAGGGGATTATCAGCCCCAGCATTTT. Residues: CASSQTGDYQPQHF.

As for this clonotype: In this CDR3 the conserved last residue, phenylalanine or tryptophan, is missing, so a read error is likely. DNA of the CDR3: TGCGCCAGCAGCTTGGATAACACCGGGGAGCTGTTTTAT. Protein: CASSLDNTGELFY. V and J are TRBV5-1 and TRBJ2-2, with no clear D. V gave up 0 bases and J gave up 2 bases, with 2 bases separating them. Germline loops: CDR1 SGHRS, CDR2 YFSETQ. This CDR3 is built from 13 residues.

This clonotype has ten or more counts. The chain couples TRBV2 to TRBJ2-7, with a weak D call TRBD1 (5 bases). The CDR3 has 14 residues. CDR1 and CDR2 (germline): SNHLY, FYNNEI. V lost 6 bases and J lost 2, with 14 bases in between. The CDR3 DNA follows: TGTGCCAGCAGAGACCCGACAGCCACCTACGAGCAGTACTTC. Translated: CASRDPTATYEQYF.

The J gene is TRBJ2-5, the V gene TRBV7-9; either TRBD1 or TRBD2 may fit D (5 bases each). The CDR3 has 13 residues. Germline V CDR1 and CDR2: SEHNR, FQNEAQ (reference sequence). Trimming shortened V by 4 bases and J by 7 bases, and 13 bases separated the two germline ends. CDR3 loop: CASSSDGARTQYF. CDR3 sequence (DNA): TGTGCCAGCAGCTCTGACGGGGCGCGGACCCAGTACTTC. Supplemented by reference TRBV7-9 and TRBJ2-5, the full variable domain reads DTGVSQNPRHKITKRGQNVTFRCDPISEHNRLYWYRQTLGQGPEFLTYFQNEAQLEKSRLLSDRFSAERPKGSFSTLEIQRTEQGDSAMYLCASSSDGARTQYFGPGTRLLVL.

This clonotype was observed at least ten times. The CDR3 DNA is TGCAGTGCTAGTTCCGCGGACTATGGCTACACCTTC. Amino acids: CSASSADYGYTF. This rearrangement joins TRBV20-1 to TRBJ1-2, with D hard to call. V lost 3 bases to trimming and J lost 3 bases, with 8 bases between them. The CDR3 extends over 12 amino acids. From germline, CDR1 is DFQATT and CDR2 SNEGSKA (reference sequence).

This clonotype was seen more than once but under ten times. The rearrangement uses TRBV19 and TRBJ1-5; TRBD1 matches at 9 bases. CDR1 LNHDA and CDR2 SQIVND come from the germline V gene (reference sequence). This CDR3 is built from 15 residues. With 1 base clipped from V and 8 bases from J, the junction kept 6 bases outside the gene matches. The CDR3 DNA reads as TGTGCCAGTAGTATAGTTGGGACAGGGATGAAGCCCCAGCATTTT. It is translated as CASSIVGTGMKPQHF.

The chain joins TRBV7-2 to TRBJ2-7; 8 bases match TRBD2. Germline values: CDR1 SGHTA, CDR2 FQGNSA. V lost 5 bases and J lost 3; bases outside the gene matches: 9. The CDR3 has 15 amino acids. The DNA for the CDR3 is TGTGCCAGCAGCCCCCGGACTAGCATGCGCTACGAGCAGTACTTC. It encodes CASSPRTSMRYEQYF. The entire variable domain, with the rest obtained from reference TRBV7-2 and TRBJ2-7, is as follows: GAGVSQSPSNKVTEKGKDVELRCDPISGHTALYWYRQSLGQGLEFLIYFQGNSAPDKSGLPSDRFSAERTGGSVSTLTIQRTQQEDSAVYLCASSPRTSMRYEQYFGPGTRLTVT.

The chain recombines TRBV4-2 with TRBJ2-7; the match to TRBD1 covers 9 bases. Trimming removed 0 bases from V and 9 bases from J; junction bases left unmatched: 9. The V gene's germline CDR1 is LGHNA and CDR2 YNFKEQ. This CDR3 is 15 amino acids long. The CDR3 coding sequence is TGTGCCAGCAGCCAAGAGGGACAGGGAACGCCGGTGCAGTACTTC. This sequence encodes CASSQEGQGTPVQYF.

At least ten counts were recorded for this clonotype. The chain recombines TRBV30 with TRBJ2-7; no reliable D call. The CDR3 sequence is 12 residues long. Germline CDR1 GTSNPN, CDR2 SVGIG (reference sequence). V lost 5 bases and J 1 base, leaving 9 bases between the germline ends. The DNA for the CDR3 is TGTGCCTGGGTCGACGATTCCTACGAGCAGTACTTC. This encodes CAWVDDSYEQYF.

This clonotype was picked up a small number of times. A much larger clone is a single base away; this may be a read error. The chain uses TRBV19 and TRBJ2-7, with D perhaps given as TRBD1 or TRBD2 (5 bases each). Trimming removed 9 bases from V and 0 bases from J, with 15 bases in between. Germline assignment: CDR1 LNHDA and CDR2 SQIVND (reference sequence). This CDR3 has 14 amino acids. The DNA for the CDR3 is TGTGCCAGCAGCATGGGGGACCTCTCCTACGAGCAGTACTTC. It codes for CASSMGDLSYEQYF.

This clonotype was detected many times. V and J are TRBV19 and TRBJ2-7, with TRBD1 as a possible D gene (6 bases). With 10 bases removed from V and 6 bases from J, the gap between germline ends came to 19 bases. The CDR3 is 13 amino acids. In germline, CDR1 is LNHDA, CDR2 SQIVND (reference sequence). This CDR3 is CATSGTSGGEQYF. The CDR3 bases are TGTGCCACCTCCGGGACATCTGGAGGCGAGCAGTACTTC.

This clonotype turned up a few times. This may be a read error, as it is one base from a much larger clone. The chain carries TRBV28 and TRBJ2-2; 7 bases agree with TRBD1. CDR3 length: 16 residues. The V gene's germline CDR1 is MDHEN and CDR2 SYDVKM. CDR3 amino acids: CASSTPRQGDTGELCF. As DNA, the CDR3 is TGTGCCAGCAGTACCCCCCGACAGGGTGACACCGGGGAGCTGTGTTTT.

This clonotype was seen at least ten times. The V gene is TRBV10-3, the J gene TRBJ1-5; D may be TRBD1 (5 bases). The germline CDR1 and CDR2 sequences are ENHRY and SYGVKD. This CDR3 is built from 13 residues. Trimming pared 4 bases from V and 4 bases from J, leaving 8 bases between. CDR3 amino acids: CAISGGLNQPQHF. As DNA, the CDR3 is TGTGCCATCAGTGGGGGCCTGAATCAGCCCCAGCATTTT.

This clonotype was counted ten times or more. The rearrangement uses TRBV5-1 and TRBJ1-2; maybe TRBD1 (5 bases). Germline CDR1 SGHRS, CDR2 YFSETQ. V was shortened by 0 bases and J by 3 bases, with 9 bases between the two germline ends. This CDR3 has 14 amino acids. The CDR3 protein is CASSLEGNHYGYTF. CDR3 nucleotides: TGCGCCAGCAGCTTGGAGGGGAATCACTATGGCTACACCTTC. The full variable domain, completed using reference TRBV5-1 and TRBJ1-2, is KAGVTQTPRYLIKTRGQQVTLSCSPISGHRSVSWYQQTPGQGLQFLFEYFSETQRNKGNFPGRFSGRQFSNSRSEMNVSTLELGDSALYLCASSLEGNHYGYTFGSGTRLTVV.

As regards this clonotype: One junction end disagrees with the germline gene, perhaps due to a read error. The V and J genes are TRBV6-1 and TRBJ1-1, with no clear D. The CDR3 sequence is 15 residues long. CDR1 and CDR2 (germline): MNHNS, SASEGT. CDR3 DNA: TGTGCCAGCAGTGCCCGCCGTCAGCCCAACACTGAAGCTTCCTTT. Translated: CASSARRQPNTEASF.

The table lists this clonotype with many counts. V usage is TRBV7-2 and J usage is TRBJ2-7; no firm D call. The V end lost 5 bases, the J end lost 7 bases, and 15 bases lay between the germline ends. Germline CDR1 SGHTA, CDR2 FQGNSA. The CDR3 length is 13 residues. CDR3 DNA sequence: TGTGCCAGCAGCCCTCCTATGACTTGGGAGCAGTACTTC. This codes for CASSPPMTWEQYF.

This clonotype was counted many times. DNA of the CDR3: TGTGCCAGCAGTTTAGCAACCGGGACAGCCCCCTATGGCTACACCTTC. It is translated as CASSLATGTAPYGYTF. The chain couples TRBV12-3 or TRBV12-4 to TRBJ1-2; 7 bases fit TRBD1. The J segment lost 4 bases and the V segment lost 0 bases, leaving 8 bases of the junction unmatched. This CDR3 has 16 residues.

This clonotype appeared many times. The chain joins TRBV30 to TRBJ2-2, with TRBD2 identical over 8 bases. Germline V CDR1 and CDR2: GTSNPN, SVGIG (reference sequence). CDR3 length: 15 residues. V lost 2 bases and J lost 0; bases outside the gene matches: 2. DNA for the CDR3: TGTGCCTGGAGTAGCGGGGGAACGAACACCGGGGAGCTGTTTTTT. As protein: CAWSSGGTNTGELFF.

The CDR3 loop is CASSSPDRRASYEQYF. CDR3 DNA sequence: TGTGCCAGCAGTTCTCCTGACCGGCGGGCCTCCTACGAGCAGTACTTC. V usage is TRBV6-5 and J usage is TRBJ2-7, with D perhaps matching TRBD2 (5 bases). Germline values: CDR1 MNHEY, CDR2 SVGAGI. Trimming stripped 4 bases from V and 0 bases from J, with 16 bases between. This CDR3 region has 16 residues.

The rearrangement joins TRBV12-3 or TRBV12-4 to TRBJ1-2; D is perhaps TRBD1 (5 bases). The CDR3 extends over 13 amino acids. V was cut by 2 bases and J by 8 bases, with 12 bases left in between. Here the CDR3 DNA reads TGTGCCAGCAGTTTATCAGGGTTGAGGGGCTACACCTTC. The encoded protein is CASSLSGLRGYTF.

The table lists this clonotype with a few counts. This sequence joins TRBV12-3 or TRBV12-4 and TRBJ2-2; D possibly corresponds to TRBD2 (5 bases). Trimming cost V 11 bases and J 4 bases, with 17 bases left between them. The CDR3 extends over 14 amino acids. CDR3 DNA: TGTGCCTGGGCGATACTAGGACCCACCGGGGAGCTGTTTTTT. Its translation is CAWAILGPTGELFF.

A remark on this clonotype: This may come from a read error, since a much larger clone is one base off. CDR3 amino acids: CSAEQGNTEAFF. The CDR3 DNA reads TGCAGCGCCGAACAGGGGAACACTGAAGCTTTCTTT. V gene TRBV29-1 combines with J gene TRBJ1-1; a weak D match, TRBD1 (6 bases). The CDR3 has 12 amino acids. In germline, CDR1 is SQVTM, CDR2 ANQGSEA. Trimming removed 7 bases from V and 1 base from J, with 10 bases in between.

This clonotype was picked up many times. The rearrangement uses TRBV30 and TRBJ2-4; D unclear. V shed 3 bases and J shed 0 bases, with 6 bases lying between them. The germline V gene encodes CDR1 GTSNPN and CDR2 SVGIG (reference sequence). This CDR3 region has 13 residues. As DNA, the CDR3 is TGTGCCTGGAGCTATATAGCCAAAAACATTCAGTACTTC. This sequence encodes CAWSYIAKNIQYF.